What follows describes a single T cell receptor beta chain. This clonotype was detected a few times. No antigen is known for it. Qualities for individual bases were not recorded, and no much larger clone is one base off. The sample originates from a study of response to subunit inactivated influenza vaccine (dated by TCRdb to the late 2010s). Study-wide context: Deep quantitative profiling of the T cell receptor repertoire was used in the study to follow responses to a trivalent subunit inactivated influenza vaccine.

Receptor libraries were prepared by RT-PCR. Sequencing relied on an Illumina HiSeq 2500. The public reads were reprocessed in TCRdb via fastp at Q25 and MiXCR, keeping in-frame beta chains. Rows are combined by CDR3 protein, so each entry shows the most common genes and DNA. The sample yields a few hundred thousand distinct CDR3 sequences; 12% were counted once. The top ten hold approximately 7.8% of the sample. Results and caveats for the whole study, not just this receptor: The authors proposed that each seasonal influenza vaccination may bring in only a limited number of new T cells.

The TCR sequence derives from a man aged 45-65 years who received an inactivated influenza vaccine. Donor details come from another sample of the same person, matched by shared clones. This material consisted of non-naive T cells sorted from PBMCs, taken around 14 days before vaccination. According to the study, the label for this sample's cell subset or site signals: memory T cell fraction.

The CDR3 reads CASSLGPIGVGETQYF. The DNA is TGTGCCAGCAGTTTAGGGCCTATCGGGGTTGGGGAGACCCAGTACTTC. The rearranged segments are TRBV12-3 or TRBV12-4 and TRBJ2-5; tentative D gene TRBD2, with 5 bases matching. At the junction V is shortened by 1 base and J by 5 bases, with 17 bases in between. The CDR3 covers 16 residues, taking in both the cysteine and the phenylalanine. Of all the DNA, just the CDR3 is kept, 48 bases in frame from base 1.